The 16 T cell receptor beta chains given below trace back to one sample, sequenced in a study of T cells in localized non-small cell lung cancer. Using immunoSEQ multiplex PCR, the repertoire was profiled, and TCRdb retains in-frame clones only, with some absent. In the table there are a few thousand clones, about 27% of which are singletons. The sample here was lung tumor tissue, taken before any cancer treatment. Receptors originate from a man aged 35 to 69 with stage III squamous cell lung carcinoma.

This sequence joins TRBV19 and TRBJ1-5; the D is unclear. The CDR3 covers 15 residues. Germline assignment: CDR1 LNHDA and CDR2 SQIVND (reference sequence). Trimming left V 5 bases short and J 10 bases short, with 21 bases between. CDR3 residues: CASSAFDTDHFPQHF. As DNA, the CDR3 is TGTGCCAGTAGTGCCTTTGACACGGACCACTTTCCCCAGCATTTT.

The chain is built from TRBV15 and TRBJ2-4; D not certain. The length of the CDR3 is 16 residues. V lost 6 bases, J lost 0 bases, and 15 bases lay in between. Germline V lookup: CDR1 LNHNV, CDR2 YYDKDF (reference sequence). The CDR3 here is CATSTMTLLAKNIQYF. The CDR3 coding sequence is TGTGCCACCAGTACCATGACTCTACTAGCCAAAAACATTCAGTACTTC. The full variable domain, in which reference TRBV15 and TRBJ2-4 provide the parts outside the CDR3, is DAMVIQNPRYQVTQFGKPVTLSCSQTLNHNVMYWYQQKSSQAPKLLFHYYDKDFNNEADTPDNFQSRRPNTSFCFLDIRSPGLGDTAMYLCATSTMTLLAKNIQYFGAGTRLSVL.

The chain links TRBV11-3 to TRBJ1-4; D gene uncertain. This CDR3 is built from 15 residues. Germline lookup yields CDR1 SGHNT and CDR2 YENEEA. The V end was cut by 0 bases, the J end by 8 bases, with 13 bases between. CDR3 bases: TGTGCCAGCAGCTTAGAGGCCGGGTTGTACGAAAAACTGTTTTTT. It is translated as CASSLEAGLYEKLFF.

The rearrangement joins TRBV11-3 to TRBJ1-2; 8 bases line up with TRBD1. V was clipped by 5 bases and J by 0 bases; unmatched bases: 11. The CDR3 length is 17 residues. Germline V gene sequence: CDR1 SGHNT, CDR2 YENEEA. The CDR3 sequence is CASSPRIGQGANYGYTF. CDR3 DNA: TGTGCCAGCAGCCCCCGTATCGGACAGGGAGCTAACTATGGCTACACCTTC. Filled out from reference TRBV11-3 and TRBJ1-2, the complete variable domain reads EAGVVQSPRYKIIEKKQPVAFWCNPISGHNTLYWYLQNLGQGPELLIRYENEEAVDDSQLPKDRFSAERLKGVDSTLKIQPAELGDSAVYLCASSPRIGQGANYGYTFGSGTRLTVV.

This clone was seen more than once but under ten times. The chain joins TRBV6-8 to TRBJ1-2; D is perhaps TRBD1 (6 bases). In germline, CDR1 is MNHGY, CDR2 SAAAGT. Trimming took off 1 base at V and 4 bases at J, with 10 bases between the two ends. CDR3 length: 14 residues. The CDR3: CASSYLQGGYGYTF. The CDR3 nucleotides are TGTGCCAGCAGTTACTTACAGGGTGGCTATGGCTACACCTTC.

By sample fraction, this clone is medium-sized (0.01 to 0.1%). This sequence joins TRBV11-3 and TRBJ2-2, with 7 bases fitting TRBD1. CDR3 length: 16 amino acids. Trimming took 5 bases from V and 7 from J; bases not matched to a gene: 13. The germline CDR1 and CDR2 sequences are SGHNT and YENEEA. The CDR3 region has the DNA TGTGCCAGCAGCCCACCAGCAGGGGGAAGGGGCGGGGAGCTGTTTTTT. Encoded protein: CASSPPAGGRGGELFF.

This sequence joins TRBV5-1 and TRBJ2-3; a weak D match, TRBD1 (5 bases). V lost 0 bases to trimming and J lost 2 bases, with 7 bases between them. Germline V gene lookup returns CDR1 SGHRS and CDR2 YFSETQ. The CDR3 has 14 amino acids. Written as DNA, the CDR3 is TGCGCCAGCAGCTTGGGACAGAACACAGATACGCAGTATTTT. As protein: CASSLGQNTDTQYF.

V gene TRBV30 combines with J gene TRBJ1-1, with a tentative D call TRBD1 (5 bases). Germline V gene data show CDR1 as GTSNPN and CDR2 as SVGIG (reference sequence). V lost 8 bases, J lost 0 bases, and 10 bases lay in between. CDR3 length: 12 amino acids. The CDR3 sequence: CAPNRMNTEAFF. Here the CDR3 DNA reads TGTGCCCCAAACAGGATGAACACTGAAGCTTTCTTT.

The chain has TRBV23-1 and TRBJ2-7, with 8 bases that match TRBD2. TRBV23-1 is placed among ORFs of uncertain function. The CDR3 extends over 18 amino acids. V was clipped by 4 bases and J by 2 bases; unmatched bases: 16. CDR3 nucleotide sequence: TGCGCCAGCAGTCCCAGCGGGAGACCCCTAAACCCCACCTACGAGCAGTACTTC. As protein: CASSPSGRPLNPTYEQYF.

This clone was detected only once. This sequence joins TRBV18 and TRBJ1-2; TRBD1 is a possible D gene (6 bases). The CDR3 covers 16 residues. The V and J ends lost 3 bases and 5 bases respectively, with 19 bases between them. The germline V gene has CDR1 KGHSH and CDR2 LQKENI. The CDR3 protein is CASSPNREAGVYGYTF. Written as DNA, the CDR3 is TGTGCCAGCTCACCTAATAGGGAGGCAGGGGTGTATGGCTACACCTTC.

The chain couples TRBV19 to TRBJ2-6; 8 bases are shared with TRBD1. CDR1 and CDR2 (germline): LNHDA, SQIVND (reference sequence). The trim removed 5 bases at V and 2 bases at J, leaving 17 bases unmatched. The CDR3 has 20 amino acids. This CDR3 is CASSLRQGQLALTGANVLTF. The CDR3 DNA is TGTGCCAGTAGTTTACGACAGGGGCAATTGGCCCTGACTGGGGCCAACGTCCTGACTTTC.

This chain connects TRBV11-3 to TRBJ1-4; possibly TRBD1 for D (5 bases). The length of the CDR3 is 15 residues. V gave up 3 bases and J gave up 7 bases, with 15 bases separating them. Germline loops: CDR1 SGHNT, CDR2 YENEEA. CDR3 loop: CASSFEGRGPEKLFF. The CDR3 nucleotides read TGTGCCAGCAGCTTTGAGGGAAGGGGACCTGAAAAACTGTTTTTT.

This clone was counted between two and nine times. The rearrangement links TRBV14 to TRBJ2-5; D not certain. This CDR3 is 19 amino acids long. Looked up from germline, CDR1 is SGHDN and CDR2 is FVKESK. Deletions cut 3 bases from V and 2 bases from J, with 25 bases between. For the CDR3, the DNA is TGTGCCAGCAGCCACGGTATTCATGACACCCCAGCGTATCAAGAGACCCAGTACTTC. Residues: CASSHGIHDTPAYQETQYF.

The genes are TRBV11-3 and TRBJ2-2; 14 bases align to TRBD2. Unmatched junction bases numbered 7, after V lost 5 bases and J lost 2 bases. The CDR3 loop spans 18 amino acids. Per germline, CDR1 SGHNT and CDR2 YENEEA. This CDR3 reads CASSGLAGGLINTGELFF. The CDR3, as DNA: TGTGCCAGCAGCGGACTAGCGGGGGGCCTCATCAACACCGGGGAGCTGTTTTTT.

The chain joins TRBV9 to TRBJ2-1; 7 bases map to TRBD1. CDR1 and CDR2 (germline): SGDLS, YYNGEE. V shed 1 base and J 1 base; nucleotides not matched to a gene: 11. The CDR3 has 18 amino acids. CDR3 coding DNA: TGTGCCAGCAGCGTAACCTGGACAGGCGGCGGGTCCTACAATGAGCAGTTCTTC. Translation gives CASSVTWTGGGSYNEQFF.

The table lists this clone with a few counts. This rearrangement joins TRBV11-3 to TRBJ2-7, with a possible D match to TRBD2 (5 bases). The CDR3 runs 14 residues. Germline lookup yields CDR1 SGHNT and CDR2 YENEEA. Trimming left V 5 bases short and J 3 bases short, with 14 bases between. CDR3 amino acids: CASSPWATSYEQYF. The CDR3 region has the DNA TGTGCCAGCAGCCCCTGGGCTACTAGCTACGAGCAGTACTTC.